This TCR beta chain came from a study of T-cell memory formation after mild COVID-19. At the level of the study: Across donors, TCR clusters were largely donor specific. Study-wide points: Certain responding clones were present in pre-infection memory, suggesting participation of cross-reactive memory. CM and EM subsets held most contracting CD4+ clones; EMRA held CD8+ ones.

The CDR3 is made up of 17 amino acids. The J segment lost 0 bases and the V segment lost 4 bases, leaving 10 bases of the junction unmatched. Germline V gene sequence: CDR1 MDHEN, CDR2 SYDVKM. TCRdb re-derived calls from the 5' RACE reads in MiXCR, one entry per CDR3 protein. The sample yields approximately 350,000 distinct CDR3 sequences, 13% to 15% seen once. As regards this clonotype: The antigen remains unidentified.

The receptor comes from a man in his late teens or twenties who had mild COVID-19 (a few samples of this study predate the infection). Cell type and time point are not known. V usage is TRBV28 and J usage is TRBJ1-2; 8 positions match TRBD1. Sequencing was carried out using PBMCs or a T cell subset sorted from them (not recorded which). CDR3 DNA: TGTGCCAGCAGTTCCCGAGGACAGGGTAAATCTAACTATGGCTACACCTTC. As protein: CASSSRGQGKSNYGYTF.